The T cell receptor (beta chain) described here comes from a study of cytomegalovirus exposure and HLA in healthy donors. Whole-study context: Early released data had 80 million or so unique TCRs, all coming from HLA-typed donors. Overall study results and limits: Judged likely to be a sequencing artifact was a cluster of highly shared sequence variants. With later analysis, a missense DCLRE1C variant became linked to TCR beta V- and J-gene trimming. In a later analysis, common viral pathogens appeared linked to several of the most significant clusters.

The CDR3 spans 12 residues. Germline CDR1 SGDLS, CDR2 YYNGEE. Deletions cut 4 bases from V and 6 bases from J, with 9 bases between. A multiplex PCR was run with 60 Vbeta primers and 13 Jbeta primers. Sequencing was performed with immunoSEQ multiplex PCR; in TCRdb, only in-frame clones are kept and a portion is missing. The sample shows some 85,000 clones, 65% to 85% of them seen only once. As for this clone: Its antigen is undetermined.

This sequence joins TRBV9 and TRBJ2-3, with D unresolved. Sequenced sample: PBMCs. The sequence came from a young man in good health and CMV-seronegative. CDR3 amino acids: CASSKSRDTQYF. The CDR3, as DNA: TGTGCCAGCAGCAAATCTAGGGATACGCAGTATTTT.